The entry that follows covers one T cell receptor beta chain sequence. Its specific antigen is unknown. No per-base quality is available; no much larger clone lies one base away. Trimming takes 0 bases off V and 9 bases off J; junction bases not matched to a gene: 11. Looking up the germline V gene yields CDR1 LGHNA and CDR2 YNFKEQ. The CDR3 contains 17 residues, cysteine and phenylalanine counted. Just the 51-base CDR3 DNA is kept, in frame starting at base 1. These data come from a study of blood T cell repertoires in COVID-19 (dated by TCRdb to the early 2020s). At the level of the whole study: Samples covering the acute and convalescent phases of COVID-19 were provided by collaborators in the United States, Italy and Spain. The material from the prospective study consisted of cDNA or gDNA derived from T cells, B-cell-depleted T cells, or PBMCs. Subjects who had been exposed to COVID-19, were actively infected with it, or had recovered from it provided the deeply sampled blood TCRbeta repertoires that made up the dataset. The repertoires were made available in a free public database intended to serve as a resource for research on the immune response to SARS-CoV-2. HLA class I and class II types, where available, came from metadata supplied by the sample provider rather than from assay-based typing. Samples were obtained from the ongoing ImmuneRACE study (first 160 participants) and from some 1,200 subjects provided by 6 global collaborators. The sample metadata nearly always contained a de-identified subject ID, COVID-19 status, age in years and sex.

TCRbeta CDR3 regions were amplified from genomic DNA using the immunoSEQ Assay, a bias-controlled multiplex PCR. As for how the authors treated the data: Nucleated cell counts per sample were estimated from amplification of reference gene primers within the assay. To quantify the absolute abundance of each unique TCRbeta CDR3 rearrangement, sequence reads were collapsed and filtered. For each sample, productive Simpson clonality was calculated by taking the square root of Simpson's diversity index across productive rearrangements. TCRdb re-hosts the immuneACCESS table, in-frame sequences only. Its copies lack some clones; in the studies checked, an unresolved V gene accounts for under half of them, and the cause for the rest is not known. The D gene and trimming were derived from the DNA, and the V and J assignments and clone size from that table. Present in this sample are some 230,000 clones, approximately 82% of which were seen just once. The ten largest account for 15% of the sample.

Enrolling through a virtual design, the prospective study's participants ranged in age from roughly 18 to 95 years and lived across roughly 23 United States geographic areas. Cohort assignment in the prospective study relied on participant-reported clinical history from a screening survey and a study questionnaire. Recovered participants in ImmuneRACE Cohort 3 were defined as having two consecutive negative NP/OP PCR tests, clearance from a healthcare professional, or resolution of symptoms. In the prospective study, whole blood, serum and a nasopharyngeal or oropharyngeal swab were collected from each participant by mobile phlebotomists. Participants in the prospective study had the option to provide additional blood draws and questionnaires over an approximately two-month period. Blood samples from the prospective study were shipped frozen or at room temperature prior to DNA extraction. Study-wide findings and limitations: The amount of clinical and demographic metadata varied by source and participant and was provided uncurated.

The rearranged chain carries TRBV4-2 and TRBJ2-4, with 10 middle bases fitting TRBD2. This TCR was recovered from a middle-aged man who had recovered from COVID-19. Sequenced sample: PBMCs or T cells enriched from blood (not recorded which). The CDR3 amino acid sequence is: CASSQDVQRGGAGIQYF. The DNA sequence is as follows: TGTGCCAGCAGCCAAGATGTCCAGCGGGGGGGCGCTGGCATTCAGTACTTC.